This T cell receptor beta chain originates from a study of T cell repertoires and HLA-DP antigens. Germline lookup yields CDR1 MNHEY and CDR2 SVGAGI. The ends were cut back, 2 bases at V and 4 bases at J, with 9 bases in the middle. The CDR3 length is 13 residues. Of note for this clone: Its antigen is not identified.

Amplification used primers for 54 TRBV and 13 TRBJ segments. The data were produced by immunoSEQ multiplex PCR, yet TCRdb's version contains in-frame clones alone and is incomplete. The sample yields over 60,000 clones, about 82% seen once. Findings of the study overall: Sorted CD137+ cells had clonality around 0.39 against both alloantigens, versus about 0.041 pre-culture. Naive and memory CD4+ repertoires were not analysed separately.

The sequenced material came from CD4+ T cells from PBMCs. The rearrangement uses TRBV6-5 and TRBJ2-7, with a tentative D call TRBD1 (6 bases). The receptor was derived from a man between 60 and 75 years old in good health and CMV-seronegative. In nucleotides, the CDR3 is TGTGCCAGCAGTTACCCGGACAGTTACGAGCAGTACTTC. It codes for CASSYPDSYEQYF.